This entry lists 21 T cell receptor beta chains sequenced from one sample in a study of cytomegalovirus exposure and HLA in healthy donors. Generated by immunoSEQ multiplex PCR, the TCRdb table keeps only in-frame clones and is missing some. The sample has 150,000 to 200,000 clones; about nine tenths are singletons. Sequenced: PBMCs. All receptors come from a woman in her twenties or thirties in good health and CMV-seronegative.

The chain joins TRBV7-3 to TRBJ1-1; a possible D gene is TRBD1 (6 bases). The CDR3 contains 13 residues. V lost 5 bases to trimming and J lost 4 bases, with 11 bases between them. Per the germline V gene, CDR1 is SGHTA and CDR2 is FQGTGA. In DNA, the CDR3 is TGTGCCAGCAGCACCAAACAGGGCACTGAAGCTTTCTTT. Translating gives CASSTKQGTEAFF.

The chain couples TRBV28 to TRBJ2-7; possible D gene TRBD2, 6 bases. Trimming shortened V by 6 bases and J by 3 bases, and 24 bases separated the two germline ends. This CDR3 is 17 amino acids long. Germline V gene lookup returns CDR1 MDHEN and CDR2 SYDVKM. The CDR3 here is CASSPRWGGDSGYEQYF. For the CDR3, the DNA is TGTGCCAGCAGCCCACGGTGGGGAGGAGACTCTGGCTACGAGCAGTACTTC.

This CDR3 reads CASKPMTGGFYEQYF. The CDR3 DNA is TGTGCCAGCAAGCCTATGACAGGGGGTTTCTACGAGCAGTACTTC. The chain employs TRBV6-5 and TRBJ2-7, with TRBD1 matching over 9 bases. CDR1 and CDR2 from the germline V gene are MNHEY and SVGAGI. The J segment lost 3 bases and the V segment lost 7 bases, leaving 10 bases of the junction unmatched. CDR3 length: 15 amino acids.

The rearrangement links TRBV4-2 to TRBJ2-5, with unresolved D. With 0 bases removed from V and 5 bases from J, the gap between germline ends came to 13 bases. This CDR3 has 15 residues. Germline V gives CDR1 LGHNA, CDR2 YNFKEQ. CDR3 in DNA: TGTGCCAGCAGCCAAGAGTTAGCCCCAGCGGAGACCCAGTACTTC. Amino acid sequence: CASSQELAPAETQYF.

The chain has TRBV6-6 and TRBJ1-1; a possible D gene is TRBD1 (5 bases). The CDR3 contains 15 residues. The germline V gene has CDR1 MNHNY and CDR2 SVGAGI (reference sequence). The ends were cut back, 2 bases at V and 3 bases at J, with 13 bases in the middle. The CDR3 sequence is CASSYPPGWDTEAFF. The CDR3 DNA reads TGTGCCAGCAGTTACCCTCCAGGGTGGGACACTGAAGCTTTCTTT.

As DNA, the CDR3 is TGTGCCAGCAGCCAAGGGAAAGATGGCTACACCTTC. The encoded protein is CASSQGKDGYTF. This sequence joins TRBV4-2 and TRBJ1-2, with D uncertain. Germline V gives CDR1 LGHNA, CDR2 YNFKEQ. Trimming pared 1 base from V and 6 bases from J, leaving 6 bases between. This CDR3 is built from 12 residues.

As DNA, the CDR3 is TGCGCCAGCAGCCAAGTGCGGGCCAACGTCCTGACTTTC. Protein product: CASSQVRANVLTF. The chain carries TRBV4-3 and TRBJ2-6; D not resolved. CDR1 LGHNA and CDR2 YSLEER come from the germline V gene. The CDR3 is 13 residues long. V was pared by 1 base and J by 5 bases, with 3 bases between.

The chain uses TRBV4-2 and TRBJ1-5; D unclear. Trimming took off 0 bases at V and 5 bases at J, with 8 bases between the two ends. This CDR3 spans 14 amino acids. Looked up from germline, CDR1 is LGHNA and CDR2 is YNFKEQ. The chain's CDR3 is CASSQDLNDQPQHF. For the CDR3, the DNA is TGTGCCAGCAGCCAAGACCTTAATGATCAGCCCCAGCATTTT.

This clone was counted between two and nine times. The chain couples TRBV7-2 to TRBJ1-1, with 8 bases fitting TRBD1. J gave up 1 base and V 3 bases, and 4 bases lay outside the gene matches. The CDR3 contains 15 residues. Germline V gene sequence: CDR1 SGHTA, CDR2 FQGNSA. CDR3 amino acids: CASSFRDRSNTEAFF. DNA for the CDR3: TGTGCCAGCAGCTTCCGGGACAGGTCGAACACTGAAGCTTTCTTT.

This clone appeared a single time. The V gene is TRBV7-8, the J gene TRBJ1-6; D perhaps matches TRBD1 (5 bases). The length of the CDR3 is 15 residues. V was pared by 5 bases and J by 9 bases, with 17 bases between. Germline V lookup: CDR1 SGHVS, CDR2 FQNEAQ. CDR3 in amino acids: CASSPGSGPTSPLHF. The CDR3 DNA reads TGTGCCAGCAGCCCAGGATCGGGACCGACTTCACCCCTCCACTTT.

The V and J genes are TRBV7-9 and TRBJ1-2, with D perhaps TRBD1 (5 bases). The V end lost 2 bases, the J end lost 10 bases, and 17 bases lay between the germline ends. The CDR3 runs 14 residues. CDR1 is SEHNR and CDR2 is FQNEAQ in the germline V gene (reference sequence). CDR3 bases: TGTGCCAGCAGCTTAATGGGACGTAACTTGGACTACACCTTC. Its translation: CASSLMGRNLDYTF.

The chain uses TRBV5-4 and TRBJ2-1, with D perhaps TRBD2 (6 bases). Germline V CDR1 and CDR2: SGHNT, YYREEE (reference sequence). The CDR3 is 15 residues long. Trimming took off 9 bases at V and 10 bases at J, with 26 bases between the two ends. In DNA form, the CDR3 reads TGTGCCACCCAGCTCGGACGGAGTCGGGAGACGGAGCAGTTCTTC. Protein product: CATQLGRSRETEQFF.

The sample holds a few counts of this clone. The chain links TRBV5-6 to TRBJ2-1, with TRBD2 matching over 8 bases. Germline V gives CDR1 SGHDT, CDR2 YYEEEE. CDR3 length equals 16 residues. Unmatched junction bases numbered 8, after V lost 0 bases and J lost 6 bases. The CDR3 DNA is TGTGCCAGCAGCTTGGAAATCGGGACTAGGAGCAATGAGCAGTTCTTC. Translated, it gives CASSLEIGTRSNEQFF. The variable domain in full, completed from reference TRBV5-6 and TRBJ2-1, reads DAGVTQSPTHLIKTRGQQVTLRCSPKSGHDTVSWYQQALGQGPQFIFQYYEEEERQRGNFPDRFSGHQFPNYSSELNVNALLLGDSALYLCASSLEIGTRSNEQFFGPGTRLTVL.

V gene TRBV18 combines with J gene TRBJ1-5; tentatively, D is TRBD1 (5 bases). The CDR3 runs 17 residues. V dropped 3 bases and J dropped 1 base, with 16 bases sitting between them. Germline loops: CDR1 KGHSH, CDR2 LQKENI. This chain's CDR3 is CASSPSQVSSSNQPQHF. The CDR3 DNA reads TGTGCCAGCTCACCGTCACAGGTGAGCTCAAGCAATCAGCCCCAGCATTTT.

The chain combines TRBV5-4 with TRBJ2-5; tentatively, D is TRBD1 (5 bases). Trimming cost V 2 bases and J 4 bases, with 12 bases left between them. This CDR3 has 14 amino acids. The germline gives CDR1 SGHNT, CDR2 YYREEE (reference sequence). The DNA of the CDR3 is TGTGCCAGCAGCTTACAGGTTGGCGGAGAGACCCAGTACTTC. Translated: CASSLQVGGETQYF. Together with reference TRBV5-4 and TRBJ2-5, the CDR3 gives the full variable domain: ETGVTQSPTHLIKTRGQQVTLRCSSQSGHNTVSWYQQALGQGPQFIFQYYREEENGRGNFPPRFSGLQFPNYSSELNVNALELDDSALYLCASSLQVGGETQYFGPGTRLLVL.

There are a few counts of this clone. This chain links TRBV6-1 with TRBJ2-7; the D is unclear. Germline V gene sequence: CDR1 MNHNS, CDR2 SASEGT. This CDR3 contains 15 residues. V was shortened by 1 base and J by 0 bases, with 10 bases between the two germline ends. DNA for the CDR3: TGTGCCAGCAGTGAAGACGCGGCCAGCTCCTACGAGCAGTACTTC. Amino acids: CASSEDAASSYEQYF.

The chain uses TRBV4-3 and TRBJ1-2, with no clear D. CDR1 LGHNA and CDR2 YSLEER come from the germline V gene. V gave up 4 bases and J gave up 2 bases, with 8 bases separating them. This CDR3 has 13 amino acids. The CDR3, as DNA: TGCGCCAGCAGCCCCTTCGAAAACTATGGCTACACCTTC. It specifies CASSPFENYGYTF.

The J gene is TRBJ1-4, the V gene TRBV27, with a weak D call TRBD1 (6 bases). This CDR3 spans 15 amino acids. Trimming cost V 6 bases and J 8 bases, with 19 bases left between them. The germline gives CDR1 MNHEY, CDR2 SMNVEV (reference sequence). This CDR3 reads CASRPWEGGHEKLFF. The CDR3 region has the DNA TGTGCCAGCAGGCCCTGGGAGGGGGGGCACGAAAAACTGTTTTTT.

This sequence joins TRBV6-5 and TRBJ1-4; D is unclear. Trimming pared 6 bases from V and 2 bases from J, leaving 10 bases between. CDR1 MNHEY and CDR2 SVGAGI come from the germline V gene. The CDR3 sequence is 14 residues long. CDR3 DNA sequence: TGTGCCAGCAGCTACGCCGGGACTAATGAAAAACTGTTTTTT. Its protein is CASSYAGTNEKLFF.

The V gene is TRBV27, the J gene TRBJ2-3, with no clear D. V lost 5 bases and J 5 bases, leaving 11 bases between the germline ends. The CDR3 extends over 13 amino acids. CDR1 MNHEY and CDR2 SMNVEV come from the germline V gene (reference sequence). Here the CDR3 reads CASSADLQDTQYF. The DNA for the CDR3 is TGTGCCAGCAGTGCCGACTTGCAAGATACGCAGTATTTT.

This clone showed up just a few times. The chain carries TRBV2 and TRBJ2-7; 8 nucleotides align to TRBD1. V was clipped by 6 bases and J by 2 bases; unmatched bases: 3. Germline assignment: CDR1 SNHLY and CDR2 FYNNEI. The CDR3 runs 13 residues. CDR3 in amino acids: CASRRGQAYEQYF. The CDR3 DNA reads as TGTGCCAGCAGAAGGGGACAGGCCTACGAGCAGTACTTC.